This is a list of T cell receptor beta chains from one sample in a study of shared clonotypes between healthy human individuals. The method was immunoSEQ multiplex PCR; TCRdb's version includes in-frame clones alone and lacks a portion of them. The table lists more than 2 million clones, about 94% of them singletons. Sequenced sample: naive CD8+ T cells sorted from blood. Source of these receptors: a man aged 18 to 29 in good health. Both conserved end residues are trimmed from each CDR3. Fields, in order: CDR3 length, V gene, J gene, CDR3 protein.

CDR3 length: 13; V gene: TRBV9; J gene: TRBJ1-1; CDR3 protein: ASSVGSLPNTEAF
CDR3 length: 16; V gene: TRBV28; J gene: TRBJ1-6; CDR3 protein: ASRQTNTGGWENSPLH
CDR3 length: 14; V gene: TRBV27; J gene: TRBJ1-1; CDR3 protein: ASSSSTTGGGTEAF
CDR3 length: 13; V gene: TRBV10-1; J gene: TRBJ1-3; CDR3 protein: ASSESTLSGNTIY
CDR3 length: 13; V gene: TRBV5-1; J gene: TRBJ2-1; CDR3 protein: ASSLASSGEYEQF
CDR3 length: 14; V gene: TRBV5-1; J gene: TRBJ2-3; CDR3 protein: ASSGTLAGSEDTQY
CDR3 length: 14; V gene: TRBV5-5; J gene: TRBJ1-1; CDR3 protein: ASSPPTQGVNTEAF
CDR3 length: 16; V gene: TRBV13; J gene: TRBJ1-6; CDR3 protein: ASSQSLQGNSYNSPLH
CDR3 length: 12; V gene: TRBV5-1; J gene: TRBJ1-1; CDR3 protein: ASSLVAENTEAF
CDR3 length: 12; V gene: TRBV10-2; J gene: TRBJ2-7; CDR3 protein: ASSGPGSSYEQY
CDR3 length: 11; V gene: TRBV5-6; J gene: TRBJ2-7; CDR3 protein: ASRGTDAYEQY
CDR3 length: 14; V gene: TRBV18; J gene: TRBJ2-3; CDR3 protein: ASSPTEGRAADTQY
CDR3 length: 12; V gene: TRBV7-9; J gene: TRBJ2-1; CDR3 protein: ASSLDQSLNEQF
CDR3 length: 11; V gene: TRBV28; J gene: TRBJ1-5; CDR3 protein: ASSSHPEGPQH
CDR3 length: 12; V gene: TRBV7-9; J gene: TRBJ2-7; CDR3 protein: ASSLDGSDYEQY
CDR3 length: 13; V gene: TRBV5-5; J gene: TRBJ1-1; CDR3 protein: ASSLEAAWNTEAF
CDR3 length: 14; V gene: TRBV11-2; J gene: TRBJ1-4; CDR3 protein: ASSLVVAGANEKLF
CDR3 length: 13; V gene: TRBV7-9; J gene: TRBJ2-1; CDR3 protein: ASSLDRGQNNEQF
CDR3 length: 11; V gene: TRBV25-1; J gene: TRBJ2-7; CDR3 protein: ASSRDSTYEQY
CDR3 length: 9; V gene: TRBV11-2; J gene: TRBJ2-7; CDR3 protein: ASSPGGGQY
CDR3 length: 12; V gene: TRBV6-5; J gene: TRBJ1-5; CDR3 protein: ASSYRESNQPQH
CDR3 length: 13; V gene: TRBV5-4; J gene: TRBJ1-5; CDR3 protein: ASSVDRVVAQPQH
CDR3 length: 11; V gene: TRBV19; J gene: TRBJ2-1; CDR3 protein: ASAGGPMNEQF
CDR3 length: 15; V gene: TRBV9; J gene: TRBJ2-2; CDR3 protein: ASSASKSAANTGELF
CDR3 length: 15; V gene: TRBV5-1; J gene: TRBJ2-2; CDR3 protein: ASTYLDRGRRTGELF
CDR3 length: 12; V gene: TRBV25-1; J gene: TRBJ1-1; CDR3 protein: ASSDYREGTEAF
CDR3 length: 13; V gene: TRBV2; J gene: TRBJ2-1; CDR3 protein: ASSERRGAYNEQF
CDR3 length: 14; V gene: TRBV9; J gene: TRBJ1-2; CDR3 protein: ASSEGLGQSVYGYT
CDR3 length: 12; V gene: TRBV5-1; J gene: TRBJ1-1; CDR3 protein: ASSYTGGAAEAF
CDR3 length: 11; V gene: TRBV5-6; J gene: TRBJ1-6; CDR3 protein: ASSLQGNSPLH
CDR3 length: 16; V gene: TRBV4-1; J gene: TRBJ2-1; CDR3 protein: ASSQEAPTSYGVHEQF